Many counts were recorded for the clone carrying this TCR beta chain. Its antigen is not known. A single record per CDR3 protein comes from TCRdb applying MiXCR to the 5' RACE reads. The repertoire holds 200,000 to 250,000 distinct CDR3 sequences, with 16% as singletons. These data are taken from a study of T-cell memory formation after mild COVID-19. General study points: Prior to infection, memory already included some responding clones, suggesting cross-reactive memory joined. Mainly CM and EM harbored the contracting CD4+ clones; mainly EMRA harbored the CD8+ ones. CD4+ bias marked clones expanding day 15 to 37, unlike balanced contracting clones.

The ends lost 2 bases at V and 12 bases at J; junction bases unmatched: 7. The CDR3 has 12 amino acids. CDR1 MNHEY and CDR2 SMNVEV come from the germline V gene (reference sequence). V gene TRBV27 combines with J gene TRBJ2-7; 7 nucleotides line up with TRBD2. The origin of this receptor is a man younger than 35 who had mild COVID-19 (a few samples of this study predate the infection). Cell type and time point are not known. The sample was PBMCs or a T cell subset sorted from them (not recorded which). The CDR3 spells CASSLMGGDLYV. DNA for the CDR3: TGTGCCAGCAGTTTAATGGGGGGGGACCTGTACGTC.